The entry below gives a single T cell receptor beta chain sequence along with its context. In its sample, this clonotype was seen many times. Its antigen specificity is not known. The record has no base qualities; no much larger clone is one base away. The iRepertoire nested amplicon-rescue multiplex PCR (arm-PCR) platform was used to amplify TCR alpha and beta CDR3 regions from RNA. The input for one-step reverse transcription and amplification was roughly 100-450 ng of either tissue mRNA or PBMC total RNA. Following bead purification, Illumina adapters were added through a secondary multiplex PCR, and the libraries were then gel-purified between 200 and 400 bp. Internal 6-nucleotide barcodes were carried by the libraries and were used for demultiplexing. The libraries were sequenced on an Illumina MiSeq using 2x220 or 2x250 nucleotide paired-end reads. The published analysis was carried out like this. Paired reads were merged with FLASH 1.2.11 and aligned to the GRCh37 human genome with BWA-MEM before extracting TRA and TRB reads. V and J assignment used an IMGT-derived reference of cassette sequences and CDR3 motifs that included pseudogenes. Reads were translated in three frames, and productive CDR3s were defined as those with a C...FGXG motif and no stop codons. A clonotype was defined as a unique combination of a V-J cassette pair and a CDR3 amino acid sequence. Filtering of reads was based on Hamming distance, with the threshold set by the sequence error rate of each sample in mapped regions. TCRdb trimmed the raw reads at Q25, called clones with MiXCR and kept productive beta chains. CDR3 protein sequences are deduplicated, and each keeps its most common genes and DNA. For this entry, the V and J calls and clone size follow TCRdb and not the study's own pipeline. This sample lists 90,000 to 100,000 distinct CDR3 sequences; roughly 40% were detected once. In total, the top ten clones hold roughly two fifths of the sample.

This sample was taken from a study of glioma-infiltrating T cells (dated by TCRdb to between 2015 and 2016). Turning to the overall study: Glioma tissue, non-neoplastic brain tissue and matched peripheral blood mononuclear cells were used as sources from which TCR alpha- and beta-chain repertoires were sequenced. To gauge divergence between tissue and blood T-cell populations, every tissue-infiltrating repertoire was compared against the peripheral blood repertoire from the same patient. The paired cohort comprised three low-grade glioma patients, about eight primary glioblastoma patients and three non-glioma patients contributing non-neoplastic brain tissue.

CDR1 is given as SGHAT and CDR2 as FQNNGV, both from the germline V gene. The CDR3, cysteine through phenylalanine, is 14 amino acids long. This entry keeps only the CDR3 DNA: 42 bases, framed from base 1. Here V drops 5 bases and J drops 3 bases, and the junction holds 7 bases not matched to any gene. The paper as a whole reports these results and caveats: The group comparisons were based on small numbers of patients: three non-neoplastic, three low-grade glioma and seven to nine glioblastoma patients. VJ-independent divergence between tissue and blood was found to be below expectation in non-neoplastic patients but above expectation in all gliomas, particularly low-grade gliomas. Only a very small number of CDR3 sequences turned up in both tissue and blood, a result put down to high CDR3 diversity combined with limited sampling.

Recombination joined TRBV11-2 with TRBJ2-7, and 7 bases in between align with TRBD1. The clonotype comes from a human donor with low-grade glioma or glioblastoma, undergoing nonglioma brain surgery, or in good health (not recorded which). Sequencing was carried out using glioma tissue, nonneoplastic brain tissue, or PBMCs (not recorded which). The CDR3 protein: CASSGGQAGYEQYF. The sequence in DNA is TGTGCCAGCAGCGGCGGACAGGCGGGCTACGAGCAGTACTTC.